The 13 T cell receptor beta chains below come from one sample, sequenced in a study of response to subunit inactivated influenza vaccine. Via MiXCR, TCRdb re-called the RT-PCR reads, giving one row per CDR3 protein. The table lists approximately 570,000 distinct CDR3 sequences, 6.5% to 8% of them singletons. Sequencing used PBMCs from blood, obtained less than 30 months after vaccination. These receptors came from a man between 45 and 75 years old who received an inactivated influenza vaccine.

This clonotype came up a few times. J is TRBJ2-1 and V is TRBV10-2, with 8 bases aligning to TRBD2. The CDR3 is made up of 16 amino acids. The germline gives CDR1 WSHSY, CDR2 SAAADI. V trimming: 6 bases; J trimming: 4 bases; junction bases outside the gene matches: 11. The CDR3 loop reads CASREIAGPPYNEQFF. The CDR3 DNA is TGCGCCAGCAGGGAAATAGCGGGGCCGCCGTACAATGAGCAGTTCTTC.

This clonotype has a count of ten or more. The chain combines TRBV12-3 or TRBV12-4 with TRBJ2-7; TRBD2 agrees at 7 bases. The trim removed 5 bases at V and 2 bases at J, leaving 12 bases unmatched. The CDR3 has 16 residues. Here the CDR3 DNA reads TGTGCCAGCAGTCGAAATAATTGGGGGGGTCCCTACGAGCAGTACTTC. Translating it yields CASSRNNWGGPYEQYF.

This clonotype was detected ten times or more. The rearrangement joins TRBV5-1 to TRBJ2-1; no firm D call. V lost 0 bases and J 6 bases, leaving 4 bases between the germline ends. Per the germline V gene, CDR1 is SGHRS and CDR2 is YFSETQ. The CDR3 is made up of 12 amino acids. The CDR3 reads CASSLVVNEQFF. The CDR3 coding sequence is TGCGCCAGCAGCTTGGTAGTCAATGAGCAGTTCTTC.

The V call is TRBV12-3 or TRBV12-4, the J call TRBJ2-2, with 7 bases lining up with TRBD1. The CDR3 loop spans 14 amino acids. V was clipped by 5 bases and J by 6 bases; unmatched bases: 6. This CDR3 is CASSTRQGSGELFF. The CDR3 DNA follows: TGTGCCAGCAGTACACGACAGGGTTCCGGGGAGCTGTTTTTT.

The sample holds a few counts of this clonotype. The J gene is TRBJ1-1, the V gene TRBV7-2; possible D gene TRBD1, 6 bases. The CDR3 totals 15 residues. Germline values: CDR1 SGHTA, CDR2 FQGNSA. V lost 5 bases, J lost 0 bases, and 13 bases lay in between. CDR3 bases: TGTGCCAGCAGCCCCGGGACATACCTGAACACTGAAGCTTTCTTT. Residues: CASSPGTYLNTEAFF.

This clonotype was observed a few times. V and J are TRBV20-1 and TRBJ1-5; D might be TRBD1 (5 bases). Germline lookup yields CDR1 DFQATT and CDR2 SNEGSKA (reference sequence). The CDR3 loop spans 13 amino acids. CDR3 region: CGTPRGTQGPQHF. In nucleotides, the CDR3 is TGCGGAACGCCCCGGGGGACCCAAGGGCCCCAGCATTTT.

This clonotype has ten or more counts. The chain joins TRBV2 to TRBJ2-3; the match to TRBD2 covers 7 bases. CDR3 length: 15 residues. The germline gives CDR1 SNHLY, CDR2 FYNNEI. J lost 3 bases, V lost 3 bases, and 6 bases had no gene match. This chain's CDR3 is CASSEHTGGTDTQYF. The CDR3 DNA reads as TGTGCCAGCAGTGAGCATACGGGAGGAACAGATACGCAGTATTTT.

This sequence joins TRBV20-1 and TRBJ2-1; D is perhaps TRBD1 (7 bases). The length of the CDR3 is 14 residues. Germline CDR1 and CDR2: DFQATT and SNEGSKA (reference sequence). The V end lost 5 bases, the J end lost 9 bases, and 20 bases lay between the germline ends. The CDR3 coding sequence is TGCAGTGCTGGACGACAGGGTCTAGCGAGTGAGCAGTTCTTC. Its translation is CSAGRQGLASEQFF.

This clonotype has a count of ten or more. This chain connects TRBV29-1 to TRBJ1-4; the D gene is possibly TRBD1 (5 bases). CDR3 size: 14 residues. Germline CDR1 and CDR2: SQVTM and ANQGSEA. Trimming took off 4 bases at V and 4 bases at J, with 13 bases between the two ends. This chain's CDR3 is CSVVGAENNEKLFF. In DNA, the CDR3 is TGCAGCGTTGTTGGGGCTGAGAATAATGAAAAACTGTTTTTT.

V usage is TRBV6-5 and J usage is TRBJ1-4; D not resolved. The CDR3 is 16 residues long. Trimming removed 0 bases at V and 6 bases at J, with 14 bases between. Germline-derived CDR1 and CDR2 are MNHEY and SVGAGI. The DNA for the CDR3 is TGTGCCAGCAGTTACTCCCCGTCGGACCATGATGAAAAACTGTTTTTT. Residues: CASSYSPSDHDEKLFF.

The CDR3 bases are TGTGCCAGCAGGCCACCAGGGATTAATCAGCCCCAGCATTTT. Translated: CASRPPGINQPQHF. The chain recombines TRBV12-3 or TRBV12-4 with TRBJ1-5; TRBD1 might be the D (5 bases). Trimming took off 6 bases at V and 4 bases at J, with 13 bases between the two ends. The CDR3 is made up of 14 amino acids.

This clonotype was recorded at least ten times. The chain links TRBV9 to TRBJ2-7, with D possibly matching TRBD1 (6 bases). With 7 bases removed from V and 5 bases from J, the gap between germline ends came to 16 bases. Germline CDR1 SGDLS, CDR2 YYNGEE. The CDR3 is 13 residues long. The CDR3 reads CASGRTVDHEQYF. CDR3 coding DNA: TGTGCCAGCGGAAGGACAGTAGATCACGAGCAGTACTTC.

This clonotype was seen repeatedly, ten times or more. The chain uses TRBV6-5 and TRBJ2-1; D unresolved. The CDR3 contains 14 residues. The germline CDR1 and CDR2 sequences are MNHEY and SVGAGI. V lost 2 bases and J lost 6, with 11 bases in between. This CDR3 reads CASSYQSISNEQFF. DNA of the CDR3: TGTGCCAGCAGTTACCAAAGTATTTCCAATGAGCAGTTCTTC.